This T cell receptor beta chain originates from a study of control samples from healthy donors and cancer patients. This CDR3 region has 16 residues. With V trimmed by 7 bases and J by 5 bases, 15 bases remained unmatched. Germline-derived CDR1 and CDR2 are MNHEY and SMNVEV (reference sequence). Produced via immunoSEQ multiplex PCR; TCRdb's table is partial and in-frame only. The sample yields around 150,000 clones, roughly 89% seen once. This clonotype was obtained from a man younger than 40 in good health. The V and J genes are TRBV27 and TRBJ2-7; 9 nucleotides agree with TRBD2. The sequenced material came from blood. The CDR3 sequence is CASIRTLGGRAHEQYF. In DNA, the CDR3 is TGTGCCAGCATCCGTACCCTAGGCGGGAGGGCCCACGAGCAGTACTTC.